This paragraph reports one T cell receptor (beta chain). Its antigen is unidentified. All of the donors were Caucasians in good health. Per the germline V gene, CDR1 is DFQATT and CDR2 is SNEGSKA (reference sequence). CDR3 size: 14 residues. The V gene lost 1 base and the J gene lost 3 bases, with 11 bases spanning the gap. This entry is derived from a study of identical twins. General study findings and limits: Compared with models, monozygotic twins showed more out-of-frame TCR alpha sharing. Insertions were reduced in abundant cord blood beta clonotypes but not in memory repertoires. It was cross-sectional statistical analysis, not following the same donors, that the conclusions relied on.

TCRdb re-analysed the 5' RACE reads in MiXCR, keeping a single row per CDR3 protein. The sample includes 1.5 million to 2 million distinct CDR3 sequences, around a third of them seen just once. This clonotype originated in a newborn girl in good health. Sequencing was carried out using cord blood. V is TRBV20-1 and J is TRBJ2-3; D not certain. Here the CDR3 reads CSARVPGQTDTQYF. CDR3 in DNA: TGCAGTGCTAGAGTTCCGGGTCAAACAGATACGCAGTATTTT.